One and the same sample provided the 32 T cell receptor beta chains below, sequenced in a study of OX40 agonist ivuxolimab in advanced cancers. Library prep was done by the immunoSEQ multiplex PCR assay. Imported from immuneACCESS, the table was reduced by TCRdb to in-frame sequences with V and J called. These copies leave out some clones; in studies compared against another copy, an unresolved V gene accounts for under half, and the cause of the remainder is not known. Recorded for this sample are fewer than 85,000 clones; 75% to 95% of them occurred a single time. Together, the top ten hold around 0.44% of the sample. The sample consisted of CD4+ or CD8+ T cells sorted from blood, taken in a trial of the OX40 agonist ivuxolimab. The receptors derive from an adult with an advanced solid tumor such as melanoma, head and neck, liver or kidney cancer.

This clone was counted only a few times. This sequence joins TRBV27 and TRBJ2-1; TRBD2 matches at 9 bases. CDR1 is MNHEY and CDR2 is SMNVEV in the germline V gene (reference sequence). V shed 2 bases and J 5 bases; nucleotides not matched to a gene: 1. The CDR3 loop spans 14 amino acids. The CDR3 sequence: CASSLAGGDNEQFF. CDR3 nucleotides: TGTGCCAGCAGTTTAGCGGGAGGGGACAATGAGCAGTTCTTC.

Only a few counts were recorded for this clone. The chain's CDR3 is CASSQDQRLTYTF. CDR3 coding DNA: TGCGCCAGCAGCCAAGATCAAAGGCTTACCTACACCTTC. The chain carries TRBV4-1 and TRBJ1-2, with no clear D. The CDR3 covers 13 residues. Looked up from germline, CDR1 is MGHRA and CDR2 is YSYEKL. The V end was cut by 0 bases, the J end by 10 bases, with 12 bases between.

This clone has a single count. This chain uses TRBV28 with TRBJ2-7, with 8 bases aligning to TRBD2. The germline CDR1 and CDR2 sequences are MDHEN and SYDVKM. With 3 bases clipped from V and 4 bases from J, the junction kept 5 bases outside the gene matches. This CDR3 is 14 amino acids long. The DNA for the CDR3 is TGTGCCAGCAGTTTGAGCGGGGGAGTATACGAGCAGTACTTC. Protein product: CASSLSGGVYEQYF.

This clone has just a few counts. The chain joins TRBV4-3 to TRBJ2-4; TRBD2 aligns across 11 bases. The germline CDR1 and CDR2 sequences are LGHNA and YSLEER. J lost 7 bases, V lost 3 bases, and 8 bases had no gene match. The CDR3 totals 16 residues. CDR3 DNA sequence: TGCGCCAGCAGCCAGAACTTACTAGCGGGGGATAACATTCAGTACTTC. Its protein is CASSQNLLAGDNIQYF.

The chain recombines TRBV28 with TRBJ2-5, with 9 bases lining up with TRBD1. Germline CDR1 MDHEN, CDR2 SYDVKM. CDR3 length: 13 residues. The CDR3 nucleotides read TGTGCTTCACAGGGGGCGCGGGGGGAGACCCAGTACTTC. Its protein is CASQGARGETQYF.

CDR3 nucleotide sequence: TGTGCCAGCAGCTTAGACAGGGGAGTTTCACCCCTCCACTTT. This codes for CASSLDRGVSPLHF. The rearrangement links TRBV11-2 to TRBJ1-6; TRBD1 might be the D (6 bases). V lost 0 bases, J lost 9 bases, and 9 bases lay in between. CDR3 length equals 14 residues. Germline V gene sequence: CDR1 SGHAT, CDR2 FQNNGV.

J is TRBJ1-2 and V is TRBV6-5; 10 bases agree with TRBD1. CDR3 length: 15 amino acids. V shed 4 bases, J shed 7 bases, and the junction held 9 bases outside the gene matches. Looked up from germline, CDR1 is MNHEY and CDR2 is SVGAGI. CDR3 in DNA: TGTGCCAGCAGTTCGCCGGGACAGGGGAATGGTGGCTACACCTTC. As protein: CASSSPGQGNGGYTF.

The chain employs TRBV4-1 and TRBJ1-1, with D perhaps TRBD1 (5 bases). The germline V gene encodes CDR1 MGHRA and CDR2 YSYEKL. V dropped 4 bases and J dropped 0 bases, with 21 bases sitting between them. The CDR3 totals 18 residues. CDR3 sequence: CASSPLPGERSMNTEAFF. The DNA for the CDR3 is TGCGCCAGCAGCCCCCTCCCGGGGGAACGGTCCATGAACACTGAAGCTTTCTTT.

As for this clone: Compared with germline, one end of the junction differs, possibly owing to a read error. V usage is TRBV7-7 and J usage is TRBJ2-7; maybe TRBD2 (6 bases). The germline V gene has CDR1 SSHAT and CDR2 FNYEAQ (reference sequence). This CDR3 is 13 amino acids long. CDR3: CASSRTTDYEQYF. The DNA of the CDR3 is TGTGCTAGCAGCCGGACTACAGACTACGAGCAGTACTTC. The entire variable domain, with the rest obtained from reference TRBV7-7 and TRBJ2-7, is as follows: GAGVSQSPRYKVTKRGQDVTLRCDPISSHATLYWYQQALGQGPEFLTYFNYEAQPDKSGLPSDRFSAERPEGSISTLTIQRTEQRDSAMYRCASSRTTDYEQYFGPGTRLTVT.

V is TRBV7-2 and J is TRBJ1-1, with TRBD1 as a possible D gene (6 bases). Germline V gives CDR1 SGHTA, CDR2 FQGNSA. The CDR3 consists of 14 residues. V lost 4 bases, J lost 7 bases, and 16 bases lay in between. CDR3 coding DNA: TGTGCCAGCAGCTCCGGACAGAGGGTAGGTGAAGCTTTCTTT. Translated: CASSSGQRVGEAFF. The full variable domain, rest sourced from reference TRBV7-2 and TRBJ1-1, is GAGVSQSPSNKVTEKGKDVELRCDPISGHTALYWYRQSLGQGLEFLIYFQGNSAPDKSGLPSDRFSAERTGGSVSTLTIQRTQQEDSAVYLCASSSGQRVGEAFFGQGTRLTVV.

The rearrangement joins TRBV6-5 to TRBJ1-3; no clear D gene. V was trimmed by 4 bases and J by 4 bases, leaving 5 bases between them. Germline V CDR1 and CDR2: MNHEY, SVGAGI. The length of the CDR3 is 12 residues. In DNA, the CDR3 is TGTGCCAGCAGTTCCCAGGGAAACACCATATATTTT. Amino acids: CASSSQGNTIYF.

This clone was counted a few times. The chain combines TRBV2 with TRBJ2-1, with D perhaps matching TRBD1 or TRBD2 (5 bases each). Trimming shortened V by 6 bases and J by 7 bases, and 13 bases separated the two germline ends. Germline CDR1 and CDR2: SNHLY and FYNNEI. CDR3 length: 13 amino acids. The CDR3 here is CASRFTWGNEQFF. For the CDR3, the DNA is TGTGCCAGCAGGTTTACCTGGGGGAATGAGCAGTTCTTC.

The chain is built from TRBV25-1 and TRBJ2-2, with 9 bases lining up with TRBD1. The length of the CDR3 is 14 residues. V was clipped by 5 bases and J by 6 bases; unmatched bases: 4. The germline V gene encodes CDR1 MGHDK and CDR2 SYGVNS. The CDR3 loop is CASSWGTGSGELFF. Written as DNA, the CDR3 is TGTGCCAGCAGTTGGGGGACAGGGTCCGGGGAGCTGTTTTTT.

This chain uses TRBV21-1 with TRBJ2-7; the tabulated D call, TRBD2, remains unverified against the DNA. TRBV21-1 is an annotated pseudogene. This CDR3 comprises 18 residues. The CDR3 spells CASSKFGRGLAGTWEQYF. In nucleotides, the CDR3 is TGTGCCAGCAGCAAATTCGGCCGTGGTCTAGCGGGGACGTGGGAGCAGTACTTC.

The CDR3, as DNA: TGCGCCAGCAGCTGGAGTAGCGGGAGTGATGAGCAGTTCTTC. Protein: CASSWSSGSDEQFF. V gene TRBV5-1 combines with J gene TRBJ2-1; 9 bases match TRBD2. V dropped 3 bases and J dropped 8; count of bases not matched to a gene: 6. The V gene's germline CDR1 is SGHRS and CDR2 YFSETQ. This CDR3 comprises 14 residues.

The chain uses TRBV6-6 and TRBJ1-4; 10 bases match TRBD1. Looked up from germline, CDR1 is MNHNY and CDR2 is SVGAGI (reference sequence). This CDR3 is 15 amino acids long. V lost 6 bases and J lost 7; bases outside the gene matches: 8. The CDR3 DNA follows: TGTGCCAGCAGAAAACTTGGACAGGGGGGTGAAAAACTGTTTTTT. Translating gives CASRKLGQGGEKLFF.

The chain joins TRBV10-1 to TRBJ2-6; no clear D gene. This CDR3 comprises 16 residues. Trimming took 0 bases from V and 8 from J, leaving 14 bases between them. Germline loops: CDR1 WNHNN, CDR2 SYGVQD (reference sequence). Here the CDR3 reads CASSESPGALSNVLTF. The CDR3 nucleotides read TGCGCCAGCAGTGAGTCCCCAGGTGCTTTATCCAACGTCCTGACTTTC.

The rearrangement links TRBV14 to TRBJ1-3; D is unresolved. The CDR3 runs 14 residues. The V gene lost 1 base and the J gene lost 2 bases, with 6 bases spanning the gap. Germline loops: CDR1 SGHDN, CDR2 FVKESK. The CDR3 is CASSQAGAGNTIYF. CDR3 DNA sequence: TGTGCCAGCAGCCAAGCTGGGGCTGGAAACACCATATATTTT.

The chain couples TRBV7-9 to TRBJ1-4; the D gene is possibly TRBD1 (5 bases). The germline CDR1 and CDR2 sequences are SEHNR and FQNEAQ (reference sequence). With 8 bases removed from V and 7 bases from J, the gap between germline ends came to 14 bases. This CDR3 has 13 residues. Here the CDR3 DNA reads TGTGCCAGCCAAAGAGGGGTGGGTGAAAAACTGTTTTTT. This translates into CASQRGVGEKLFF.

The CDR3 protein is CASSQTSSWALYF. CDR3 bases: TGTGCCAGTAGTCAAACCAGCAGCTGGGCCCTTTACTTC. The gene calls are TRBV19 and TRBJ2-5; D is undetermined. This CDR3 has 13 amino acids. Trimming removed 5 bases from V and 14 bases from J, with 21 bases in between. Germline V gives CDR1 LNHDA, CDR2 SQIVND (reference sequence). The variable domain in full, completed from reference TRBV19 and TRBJ2-5, reads DGGITQSPKYLFRKEGQNVTLSCEQNLNHDAMYWYRQDPGQGLRLIYYSQIVNDFQKGDIAEGYSVSREKKESFPLTVTSAQKNPTAFYLCASSQTSSWALYFGPGTRLLVL.

This clone was counted between two and nine times. V gene TRBV28 combines with J gene TRBJ2-7; 10 bases match TRBD1. CDR3 length: 14 residues. Germline V gives CDR1 MDHEN, CDR2 SYDVKM. J gave up 5 bases and V 5 bases, and 6 bases lay outside the gene matches. The CDR3 spells CASSRGDRGHEQYF. CDR3 bases: TGTGCCAGCAGTCGAGGGGACAGGGGCCACGAGCAGTACTTC.

The rearrangement uses TRBV7-6 and TRBJ1-2, with D maybe TRBD1 (5 bases). V was pared by 3 bases and J by 8 bases, with 13 bases between. Germline CDR1 is SGHVS and CDR2 is FNYEAQ. The CDR3 length is 13 residues. As DNA, the CDR3 is TGTGCCAGCAGCTTGTCGACAGAGGCCGGCTACACCTTC. This sequence encodes CASSLSTEAGYTF.

The V gene is TRBV19, the J gene TRBJ2-7, with D perhaps matching TRBD1 (6 bases). The V gene lost 6 bases and the J gene lost 4 bases, with 7 bases spanning the gap. CDR1 LNHDA and CDR2 SQIVND come from the germline V gene (reference sequence). CDR3 size: 11 residues. DNA of the CDR3: TGTGCCAGTAGGGACAGATACGAGCAGTACTTC. Translated, it gives CASRDRYEQYF.

J is TRBJ2-1 and V is TRBV13; D is perhaps TRBD2 (7 bases). Trimming cost V 5 bases and J 6 bases, with 23 bases left between them. CDR1 is PRHDT, CDR2 FYEKMQ, per germline (reference sequence). There are 17 residues in the CDR3. The CDR3: CASSLRPLRGGANEQFF. The CDR3 DNA sequence: TGTGCCAGCAGCCTTAGACCCCTTAGGGGGGGGGCCAATGAGCAGTTCTTC.

This rearrangement joins TRBV2 to TRBJ2-1, with D perhaps assigned TRBD1 or TRBD2 (5 bases each). Germline V gene sequence: CDR1 SNHLY, CDR2 FYNNEI. The CDR3 is 15 residues long. The V end lost 7 bases, the J end lost 0 bases, and 13 bases lay between the germline ends. CDR3 sequence: CASNRDLSSYNEQFF. The CDR3 DNA reads as TGTGCCAGCAACCGGGACCTTAGCTCCTACAATGAGCAGTTCTTC.

The gene calls are TRBV10-3 and TRBJ2-1, with D possibly TRBD2 on 5 matching bases. The CDR3 runs 15 residues. Germline CDR1 reads ENHRY; CDR2 reads SYGVKD. Trimming cost V 10 bases and J 4 bases, with 20 bases left between them. Written as DNA, the CDR3 is TGTGCCAGTACACCTTCGGAGGTTAGTTACAATGAGCAGTTCTTC. Translated: CASTPSEVSYNEQFF.

This chain connects TRBV11-2 to TRBJ2-1, with 7 bases aligning to TRBD1. Trimming removed 7 bases from V and 3 bases from J; junction bases left unmatched: 9. The CDR3 consists of 15 residues. In germline, CDR1 is SGHAT, CDR2 FQNNGV. Here the CDR3 reads CASNDRVRYYNEQFF. The CDR3 DNA reads TGTGCCAGCAATGACAGGGTGAGATACTACAATGAGCAGTTCTTC.

The genes are TRBV18 and TRBJ2-1, with 14 bases matching TRBD2. The CDR3 consists of 16 residues. V shed 4 bases, J shed 8 bases, and the junction held 7 bases outside the gene matches. CDR1 and CDR2 from the germline V gene are KGHSH and LQKENI. CDR3 sequence: CASSLRLAGGPDEQFF. In nucleotides, the CDR3 is TGTGCCAGCTCACTAAGACTAGCGGGAGGGCCAGATGAGCAGTTCTTC.

CDR3 protein: CASSESLTGTYGYTF. The CDR3, as DNA: TGTGCCAGCAGTGAATCACTCACAGGGACCTATGGCTACACCTTC. V and J are TRBV6-1 and TRBJ1-2, with D possibly being TRBD1 (6 bases). CDR1 is MNHNS, CDR2 SASEGT, per germline. The CDR3 runs to 15 residues. Trimming took off 2 bases at V and 4 bases at J, with 14 bases between the two ends.

The chain recombines TRBV4-1 with TRBJ2-2; D ambiguous. Looked up from germline, CDR1 is MGHRA and CDR2 is YSYEKL. Trimming shortened V by 0 bases and J by 0 bases, and 5 bases separated the two germline ends. The CDR3 extends over 15 amino acids. The DNA for the CDR3 is TGCGCCAGCAGCCAAGAAGGCACGAACACCGGGGAGCTGTTTTTT. Translation: CASSQEGTNTGELFF.

Concerning this clone: Other DNA sequences in the same sample also yield this CDR3. The rearrangement joins TRBV19 to TRBJ2-7; tentative D call: TRBD1 (6 bases). Trimming cost V 5 bases and J 4 bases, with 15 bases left between them. Per germline, CDR1 LNHDA and CDR2 SQIVND (reference sequence). The CDR3 totals 14 residues. In nucleotides, the CDR3 is TGTGCCAGTAGTGAGCAGGGGATCGGATACGAGCAGTACTTC. Residues: CASSEQGIGYEQYF.

V is TRBV10-3 and J is TRBJ2-2; TRBD1 or TRBD2 may be the D gene (5 bases each). Looked up from germline, CDR1 is ENHRY and CDR2 is SYGVKD. The length of the CDR3 is 14 residues. Trimming cost V 11 bases and J 0 bases, with 13 bases left between them. In DNA form, the CDR3 reads TGTGCCGCCCGGGACGCCCCGAACACCGGGGAGCTGTTTTTT. Amino acid sequence: CAARDAPNTGELFF.